A selection of T cell receptor beta chains follows, all from one sample in a study of blood T cell repertoires in COVID-19. Only in-frame clones appear in the TCRdb table, and some are missing; sequencing was by immunoSEQ multiplex PCR. The sample consists of roughly 110,000 clones, 80% to 90% of them appearing once. Sequencing input: peripheral blood. All receptors derive from a man aged 40-50 years with acute or convalescent COVID-19. The CDR3 runs from the conserved cysteine through the conserved F or W. The order of the fields is D gene, clone size, J gene, V gene, CDR3 length, CDR3 DNA, CDR3 protein. D genes are given only for firm matches. The size of a clone is reported for some rows only, either as once, few or many, or as a class for expanded clones.

D gene: TRBD1
clone size: many
J gene: TRBJ1-1
V gene: TRBV2
CDR3 length: 12
CDR3 DNA: TGTGCCAGTCTCGGGACAGTACCGTCGGCTTTCTTT
CDR3 protein: CASLGTVPSAFF

D gene: TRBD2
clone size: NA
J gene: TRBJ2-2
V gene: TRBV9
CDR3 length: 16
CDR3 DNA: TGTGCCAGCAGCGCGGGAGCGGGGGGGCTCGCCGGGGAGCTGTTTTTT
CDR3 protein: CASSAGAGGLAGELFF

D gene: TRBD1
clone size: NA
J gene: TRBJ2-7
V gene: TRBV24-1
CDR3 length: 15
CDR3 DNA: TGTGCCACCAGTGACCGGCGGACAGGGGAAAACGAGCAGTACTTC
CDR3 protein: CATSDRRTGENEQYF

D gene: TRBD1
clone size: NA
J gene: TRBJ2-5
V gene: TRBV24-1
CDR3 length: 13
CDR3 DNA: TGTGCCACCAGGGGGACAGGGGAAGAGACCCAGTACTTC
CDR3 protein: CATRGTGEETQYF

D gene: NA
clone size: NA
J gene: TRBJ1-2
V gene: TRBV5-4
CDR3 length: 19
CDR3 DNA: TGTGCCAGCAGCTTTGGGGGGGTGACTCTGAGGCAGCGAAAGTATGGCTACACCTTC
CDR3 protein: CASSFGGVTLRQRKYGYTF

D gene: NA
clone size: NA
J gene: TRBJ2-3
V gene: TRBV11-2
CDR3 length: 17
CDR3 DNA: TGTGCCAGCAGCTTAGATGGTAGGGCGGGTAGATCGGATACGCAGTATTTT
CDR3 protein: CASSLDGRAGRSDTQYF

D gene: TRBD1
clone size: NA
J gene: TRBJ1-4
V gene: TRBV27
CDR3 length: 16
CDR3 DNA: TGTGCCAGCAGCCCCCCAGGGGGCGTACCTAATGAAAAACTGTTTTTT
CDR3 protein: CASSPPGGVPNEKLFF

D gene: NA
clone size: NA
J gene: TRBJ2-1
V gene: TRBV3-1/TRBV3-2
CDR3 length: 13
CDR3 DNA: TGTGCCAGCAGCCCCTTCCTCTACAATGAGCAGTTCTTC
CDR3 protein: CASSPFLYNEQFF

D gene: NA
clone size: once
J gene: TRBJ1-1
V gene: TRBV7-9
CDR3 length: 13
CDR3 DNA: TGTGCCAGCAGCCTTACACTAAACACTGAAGCTTTCTTT
CDR3 protein: CASSLTLNTEAFF

D gene: TRBD2
clone size: NA
J gene: TRBJ2-3
V gene: TRBV29-1
CDR3 length: 16
CDR3 DNA: TGCAGCGTTCCCCCCGGTGCGGGGGGAACCACAGATACGCAGTATTTT
CDR3 protein: CSVPPGAGGTTDTQYF

D gene: NA
clone size: few
J gene: TRBJ2-7
V gene: TRBV4-2
CDR3 length: 16
CDR3 DNA: TGTGCCAGCAGCCACCCTAAGTCGCAGGGCTCCTACGAGCAGTACTTC
CDR3 protein: CASSHPKSQGSYEQYF